A selection of T cell receptor beta chains follows, all from one sample in a study of blood T cell repertoires in COVID-19. The table came from immunoSEQ multiplex PCR; TCRdb's copy has only in-frame clones and leaves some out. The profile shows over 200,000 clones, 85% to 90% of them singletons. Sequenced: peripheral blood. The source of these receptors is a young man with COVID-19, enrolled during active disease. Both conserved end residues are part of each CDR3. A D gene is named only where the DNA matches it firmly. Clone size, where shown, is once, few, many, or a class for clones that have expanded.

TRBV6-2/TRBV6-3	TRBJ1-2	-	-	TGTGCCAGCAGTTCTTGGATCGAGGGCTATGGCTACACCTTC	CASSSWIEGYGYTF
TRBV7-2	TRBJ2-7	-	TRBD1	TGTGCCAGCAGCTTAGCATCCGGGACAGGGTACGAGCAGTACTTC	CASSLASGTGYEQYF
TRBV19	TRBJ2-6	-	-	TGTGCCAGTAGGTCCTCGTCTGGGGCCAACGTCCTGACTTTC	CASRSSSGANVLTF
TRBV20-1	TRBJ1-2	-	TRBD1	TGCAGTGCTAGTGGGCTTCGGGGGACAGGGCTTAACGATGGCTACACCTTC	CSASGLRGTGLNDGYTF
TRBV7-2	TRBJ1-2	-	TRBD1	TGTGCCAGCTTCGTGAGCAGGGGGCAAGAGAACTATGGCTACACCTTC	CASFVSRGQENYGYTF
TRBV7-3	TRBJ1-1	-	-	TGTGCCAGCAGCTTAATAGGGGAGGACACTGAAGCTTTCTTT	CASSLIGEDTEAFF
TRBV3-1/TRBV3-2	TRBJ2-3	-	-	TGTGCCAGCAGCCAAGGACTTGGGTTCACAGATACGCAGTATTTT	CASSQGLGFTDTQYF
TRBV12-3/TRBV12-4	TRBJ2-1	-	-	TGTGCCAGCAGTTTATCACGGGTAAATGAGCAGTTCTTC	CASSLSRVNEQFF
TRBV11-1	TRBJ2-1	-	-	TGTGCCAGCAGCTTTAGTGACACACAGTTCTTC	CASSFSDTQFF
TRBV7-3	TRBJ2-7	-	-	TGTGCCAGCAGCTCGGGAGCTGCCTCGGGGCAGTACTTC	CASSSGAASGQYF
TRBV19	TRBJ2-1	few	TRBD1	TGTGCCAGTAGTATAGTGGGGACAGGGTTAGGTGAGCAGTTCTTC	CASSIVGTGLGEQFF
TRBV11-2	TRBJ2-7	few	TRBD2	TGTGCCAGCAGTTCCGCTTTGACTAGCGGGAGTTCGGGCTACGAGCAGTACTTC	CASSSALTSGSSGYEQYF
TRBV14	TRBJ2-1	-	TRBD2	TGTGCCAGCAGCCCCAGCCCGGGAGGGGCCTTCTCCTACAATGAGCAGTTCTTC	CASSPSPGGAFSYNEQFF
TRBV7-3	TRBJ1-2	-	TRBD1	TGTGCCAGCAGCTCCCTAGTCCAGGGGGAGGGCTACACCTTC	CASSSLVQGEGYTF
TRBV18	TRBJ1-6	once	-	TGTGCCAGCTCACCACCGGCGGGGGGCGCGTCGAATTCACCCCTCCACTTT	CASSPPAGGASNSPLHF
TRBV5-1	TRBJ2-3	-	TRBD1	TGCGCCAGCGACACAGGGGGCGTTACAGATACGCAGTATTTT	CASDTGGVTDTQYF
TRBV18	TRBJ1-5	-	-	TGTGCCAGCTCATTGGGGGGTAGCAATCAGCCCCAGCATTTT	CASSLGGSNQPQHF
TRBV2	TRBJ2-5	-	-	TGTGCCAGCAGGGGGGGTCGGGACTTTACAGTCCAAGAGACCCAGTACTTC	CASRGGRDFTVQETQYF
TRBV11-3	TRBJ2-3	-	TRBD1	TGTGCCAGCAGCTCGGACAGGGAGGGCACAGATACGCAGTATTTT	CASSSDREGTDTQYF
TRBV5-8	TRBJ1-1	-	-	TGTGCCAGCACCGCGGACACCTTGAACACTGAAGCTTTCTTT	CASTADTLNTEAFF
TRBV28	TRBJ1-6	-	-	TGTGCCAGCAGTTTGGGGTTGGGGGACATTGCCTCCCTCCTTAATTCACCCCTCCACTTT	CASSLGLGDIASLLNSPLHF
TRBV14	TRBJ2-3	-	TRBD1	TGTGCCAGCAGCCCGTGGGAGCCGGGACAGGGGAAAGATACGCAGTATTTT	CASSPWEPGQGKDTQYF
TRBV5-6	TRBJ2-7	-	TRBD1	TGTGCCAGCAGCTCCTTCGACAGGGGGTTGGGGGAGCAGTACTTC	CASSSFDRGLGEQYF
TRBV5-1	TRBJ2-2	-	-	TGCGCCAGCAGCTTGCCCTCTGGGGGCTCGAACACCGGGGAGCTGTTTTTT	CASSLPSGGSNTGELFF
TRBV6-5	TRBJ1-1	-	TRBD1	TGTGCCAGCAGTTGGGACAGGGGTAGCACTGAAGCTTTCTTT	CASSWDRGSTEAFF
TRBV15	TRBJ2-2	-	TRBD2	TGTGCCACCAGCGCAGCGGGAGTCGACACCGGGGAGCTGTTTTTT	CATSAAGVDTGELFF
TRBV19	TRBJ1-3	-	-	TGTGCCAGTAGTATATGGGCAGGGGCTGCTGGAAACACCATATATTTT	CASSIWAGAAGNTIYF
TRBV7-2	TRBJ2-7	-	TRBD2	TGTGCCAGCAGCTCCCCTTATGTGGCGGGAGATAAGTACTTC	CASSSPYVAGDKYF
TRBV7-3	TRBJ2-3	-	TRBD1	TGTGCCAGCAGCTTAGCAAGGGACAGGGTAACAGATACGCAGTATTTT	CASSLARDRVTDTQYF
TRBV4-3	TRBJ2-7	-	-	TGCGCCAGCAGCCAAGATACATTCACCTCCTACGAGCAGTACTTC	CASSQDTFTSYEQYF
TRBV10-3	TRBJ2-1	-	TRBD2	TGTGCCATCAGTGATCATCTCGGTAGCGGGAGGGCCGAAGAGCAGTTCTTC	CAISDHLGSGRAEEQFF
TRBV11-1	TRBJ1-1	once	-	TGTGCCAGCAGCTTGGCGGGACGACTGAACACTGAAGCTTTCTTT	CASSLAGRLNTEAFF
TRBV7-2	TRBJ1-5	few	-	TGTGCCAGCAGCTTAGCGGCTAGCAATCAGCCCCAGCATTTT	CASSLAASNQPQHF
TRBV3-1/TRBV3-2	TRBJ1-1	once	-	TGTGCCAGCAGCCAAGACGAATGGCAGGAAGGATTCACTGAAGCTTTCTTT	CASSQDEWQEGFTEAFF
TRBV3-1/TRBV3-2	TRBJ1-2	once	-	TGTGCCAGCAGTCCAGACAGATTCTATGGCTACACCTTC	CASSPDRFYGYTF
TRBV24-1	TRBJ2-1	-	TRBD1	TGTGCCACCAGCCAAACTCCCGGGACAGGGGGCTACAATGAGCAGTTCTTC	CATSQTPGTGGYNEQFF
TRBV5-5	TRBJ2-3	-	TRBD1	TGTGCCAGCAGCCCGGGACAGGCGACTAGCACAGATACGCAGTATTTT	CASSPGQATSTDTQYF
TRBV5-1	TRBJ1-2	-	TRBD1	TGCGCCAGCAGCCACCCACCGGGACAGGATGGCTACACCTTC	CASSHPPGQDGYTF
TRBV10-3	TRBJ1-1	-	-	TGTGCCATCAGTGAGCGAATGACTCCTCCTCCGGGGGCTTTCTTT	CAISERMTPPPGAFF
TRBV4-1	TRBJ1-5	-	-	TGCGCCAGCAGCCAAGATCGTAGGAAGGGGGGGGGTGGCAATCAGCCCCAGCATTTT	CASSQDRRKGGGGNQPQHF
TRBV11-3	TRBJ2-1	-	TRBD2	TGTGCCAGCAGCTTGGGGGGGGGCTCCTACAATGAGCAGTTCTTC	CASSLGGGSYNEQFF
TRBV29-1	TRBJ2-3	-	TRBD1	TGCAGCGCCAGACAGGGGTTCACAGATACGCAGTATTTT	CSARQGFTDTQYF
TRBV27	TRBJ1-2	-	TRBD1	TGTGCCAGCAGTTTCGGGACAGGGGGTGGCTATGGCTACACCTTC	CASSFGTGGGYGYTF
TRBV6-2/TRBV6-3	TRBJ2-7	-	TRBD2	TGTGCCAGCAGTTACCGGCTAGCGGGAGGTTCCTCCTACGAGCAGTACTTC	CASSYRLAGGSSYEQYF
TRBV28	TRBJ1-1	-	TRBD1	TGTGCCAGCAAATTACAGGGGGTGAGCACTGAAGCTTTCTTT	CASKLQGVSTEAFF
TRBV12-5	TRBJ1-3	-	TRBD1	TGTGCTAGTGGTTTGGGCGAGAAGACAGGGATGTCGGGATACACCATATATTTT	CASGLGEKTGMSGYTIYF
TRBV7-9	TRBJ1-2	-	TRBD1	TGTGCCAGCAGCCCGGGACAGGGGCTTCACTATGGCTACACCTTC	CASSPGQGLHYGYTF
TRBV5-6	TRBJ2-2	-	TRBD1	TGTGCCAGCAGCTTGGGACAGGGGGCCCCCGGGGAGCTGTTTTTT	CASSLGQGAPGELFF
TRBV27	TRBJ2-7	-	TRBD1	TGTGCCAGCAGTAGGGACAGCTCCTACGAGCAGTACTTC	CASSRDSSYEQYF
TRBV5-5	TRBJ2-2	-	TRBD1	TGTGCCAGCAGCTTTACAGGGGTGGGGGAGCTGTTTTTT	CASSFTGVGELFF
TRBV28	TRBJ2-7	-	-	TGTGCCAGCAGCCCAAGAAAGACAGGTTTCCTTTACGAGCAGTACTTC	CASSPRKTGFLYEQYF
TRBV9	TRBJ2-2	-	TRBD1	TGTGCCAGCAGCCCCTTTGGGGACAGGGTTATGGGCGGGGAGCTGTTTTTT	CASSPFGDRVMGGELFF
TRBV28	TRBJ2-7	-	TRBD1	TGTGCCAGCAGTATACACTTTGCCGGGACAGGATACTCCTACGAGCAGTACTTC	CASSIHFAGTGYSYEQYF
TRBV27	TRBJ2-3	-	TRBD2	TGTGCCAGCAGTTTGTCGGGGGGATACACAGATACGCAGTATTTT	CASSLSGGYTDTQYF
TRBV30	TRBJ2-3	-	TRBD2	TGTGCCTGGAGTACCCATTGGACTAGCGGGGTGGGAGATACGCAGTATTTT	CAWSTHWTSGVGDTQYF
TRBV28	TRBJ1-5	-	TRBD1	TGTGCCAGCAGTTACACCGGGACAGGGGACGTACTTAGCAATCAGCCCCAGCATTTT	CASSYTGTGDVLSNQPQHF
TRBV3-1/TRBV3-2	TRBJ2-7	-	-	TGTGCCAGCAGCCTAGCAGCAAACTACGAGCAGTACTTC	CASSLAANYEQYF
TRBV7-3	TRBJ2-5	-	-	TGTGCCAGCAGCTTATACGGGGGTTGGGAGACCCAGTACTTC	CASSLYGGWETQYF
TRBV30	TRBJ2-1	-	-	TGTGCCTGGACGGGGTCTGCGTACAATGAGCAGTTCTTC	CAWTGSAYNEQFF